This T cell receptor (beta chain) was documented in a study of control samples from healthy donors and cancer patients. In this sample, this clone turned up a few times. The CDR3 sequence is 14 residues long. Trimming cost V 2 bases and J 3 bases, with 10 bases left between them. The germline CDR1 and CDR2 sequences are SNHLY and FYNNEI. Repertoires were generated with immunoSEQ multiplex PCR, while TCRdb's copy carries only in-frame clones and drops some. The sample has 170,000 or so clones; more than 85% are singletons. The specimen was blood. The chain employs TRBV2 and TRBJ1-1; a possible D gene is TRBD1 (5 bases). The source is a woman in her forties in good health. CDR3 region: CASSENRPYTEAFF. The CDR3 DNA follows: TGTGCCAGCAGTGAAAACAGGCCTTACACTGAAGCTTTCTTT.